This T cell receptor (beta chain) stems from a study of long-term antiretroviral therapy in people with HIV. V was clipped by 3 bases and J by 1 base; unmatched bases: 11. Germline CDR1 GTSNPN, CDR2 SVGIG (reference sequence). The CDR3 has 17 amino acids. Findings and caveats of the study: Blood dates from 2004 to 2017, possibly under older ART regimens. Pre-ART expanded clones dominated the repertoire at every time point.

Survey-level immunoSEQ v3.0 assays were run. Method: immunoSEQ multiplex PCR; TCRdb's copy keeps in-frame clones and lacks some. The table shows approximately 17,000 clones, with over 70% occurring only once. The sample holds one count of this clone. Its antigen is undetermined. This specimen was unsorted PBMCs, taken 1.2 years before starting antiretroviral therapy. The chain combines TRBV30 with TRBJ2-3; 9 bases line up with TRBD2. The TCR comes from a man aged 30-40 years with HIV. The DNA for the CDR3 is TGTGCCTGGAGCGTTGGAGAGGTAGCGGGAGGCACAGATACGCAGTATTTT. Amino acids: CAWSVGEVAGGTDTQYF.